This TCR beta chain was sequenced during a study of PD-L1 blockade in urothelial cancer. Turning to the study itself: Atezolizumab was started by patients at some point between 2014 and 2016 at 1,200 mg intravenously every 3 weeks. Median blood clonality was roughly 0.074, with tens of thousands of unique TCRs.

Generated by immunoSEQ multiplex PCR, the TCRdb table keeps only in-frame clones and is missing some. The sample lists 90,000 to 130,000 clones, 91% occurring once. Trimming cost V 5 bases and J 0 bases; bases outside gene matches: 6. This CDR3 comprises 15 residues. The V gene's germline CDR1 is SGHRS and CDR2 YFSETQ. The time point here: peripheral blood 6 weeks after treatment start. The clonotype comes from a man in his sixties with urothelial cancer. The material sequenced was PBMCs, taken around atezolizumab (anti-PD-L1) treatment. This chain connects TRBV5-1 to TRBJ2-3; TRBD2 matches 7 bases. The CDR3 DNA sequence: TGCGCCAGCAGGGAAACTAGCGCAAGCACAGATACGCAGTATTTT. Translation gives CASRETSASTDTQYF.